This entry features one T cell receptor beta chain sequence. Its antigen remains unknown. This entry belongs to a study of metastatic and nonmetastatic thyroid tumors. Whole-study findings and limits: Significantly higher TCR beta diversity was reportedly seen in malignant thyroid tumors than benign nodules, in blood and tumor.

There were no patients who had received any treatment before thyroid surgery. TCRdb re-called the PCR reads through MiXCR. This sample carries tens of thousands of clones, about 31% of them seen once, and the ten largest clones take approximately 7.8%. This receptor was identified in a female donor with papillary thyroid cancer or a benign thyroid nodule (not recorded which). Some clones in this sample may be carry-over from other donors' samples. Specimen: blood.

Here the CDR3 reads CASSTGQEGTEAFF. CDR3 bases: TGCGCCAGCAGCACCGGACAGGAAGGGACTGAAGCTTTCTTT. The V and J genes are TRBV5-1 and TRBJ1-1; 7 nucleotides line up with TRBD1. V shed 4 bases and J 5 bases; nucleotides not matched to a gene: 8. Per the germline V gene, CDR1 is SGHRS and CDR2 is YFSETQ. CDR3 size: 14 residues.